The 15 T cell receptor beta chains below were found in one sample sequenced in a study of spatial heterogeneity in lung cancer. Study-level findings and limits: Mutation counts in tumors were tracked by counts of expanded intratumoral alpha and beta TCRs.

Time point: sample taken at primary tumor resection. No cognate antigen is known for these TCRs. MiXCR, applied by TCRdb to the 5' RACE reads, yields one record per CDR3 protein. The table has 12,000 to 15,000 distinct CDR3 sequences, over 3.5% seen once. Sequenced material: lung tumor tissue, taken at surgery. These receptors all come from a female donor with early-stage non-small cell lung cancer.

This clonotype was detected many times. The library was designed around alpha chains, so this beta chain is a stray read whose abundance carries little weight. The V call is TRBV12-3 or TRBV12-4, the J call TRBJ2-4; 11 bases match TRBD1. The CDR3 loop spans 14 amino acids. The trim removed 8 bases at V and 13 bases at J, leaving 13 bases unmatched. In DNA, the CDR3 is TGTGCCAGCGGGCAAGGGACAGGGGGGTCCTTCCAGTACTTC. Protein sequence: CASGQGTGGSFQYF.

This clonotype is medium-sized (0.01 to 0.1%) in the sample. As an off-target read in a library built for alpha chains, this beta chain has a frequency of little significance. This rearrangement joins TRBV7-8 to TRBJ2-5; D uncertain. CDR1 and CDR2 (germline): SGHVS, FQNEAQ. The CDR3 is 14 residues long. Between the trimmed V and J ends, which lost 1 base and 2 bases, there was a span of 8 bases. CDR3 in amino acids: CASSLVSKQETQYF. DNA for the CDR3: TGTGCCAGCAGCTTAGTTTCCAAGCAAGAGACCCAGTACTTC. Supplemented by reference TRBV7-8 and TRBJ2-5, the full variable domain reads GAGVSQSPRYKVAKRGQDVALRCDPISGHVSLFWYQQALGQGPEFLTYFQNEAQLDKSGLPSDRFFAERPEGSVSTLKIQRTQQEDSAVYLCASSLVSKQETQYFGPGTRLLVL.

This clonotype appeared many times. This beta chain is an unintended read in a library built for alpha chains; its size means little. J is TRBJ2-1 and V is TRBV5-1; TRBD1 agrees at 8 bases. CDR1 and CDR2 (germline): SGHRS, YFSETQ. The CDR3 covers 15 residues. Germline trimming cut 7 bases from V and 0 bases from J; bases unmatched to any gene: 6. As DNA, the CDR3 is TGCGCCAGCCGGCCGGGACAGGCCTCCTACAATGAGCAGTTCTTC. Protein product: CASRPGQASYNEQFF.

This clonotype showed up many times. With the library built for alpha chains, this beta chain is off target and its frequency is not meaningful. The chain employs TRBV5-1 and TRBJ2-3; 14 bases fit TRBD2. Trimming cost V 2 bases and J 2 bases; bases outside gene matches: 4. Looked up from germline, CDR1 is SGHRS and CDR2 is YFSETQ. This CDR3 is built from 17 residues. CDR3 region: CASSFPGLAGATDTQYF. In DNA, the CDR3 is TGCGCCAGCAGCTTCCCGGGACTAGCGGGGGCCACAGATACGCAGTATTTT.

This clonotype was counted at least ten times. This beta chain turned up in a library designed for alpha chains; as an off-target read, its abundance says little. The chain links TRBV11-1 to TRBJ2-7; 9 positions match TRBD1. Germline CDR1 reads SGHAT; CDR2 reads FQDESV (reference sequence). The CDR3 loop spans 15 amino acids. V trimming: 1 base; J trimming: 6 bases; junction bases outside the gene matches: 7. DNA for the CDR3: TGTGCCAGCAGCTTAGATATTGGGACAGGGCGCGAGCAGTACTTC. It specifies CASSLDIGTGREQYF.

This clonotype has at least ten counts. Being off target in a library aimed at alpha chains, this beta chain has a size of little meaning. This rearrangement joins TRBV19 to TRBJ1-1, with 8 bases matching TRBD1. CDR3 size: 13 residues. V shed 6 bases, J shed 7 bases, and the junction held 7 bases outside the gene matches. CDR1 is LNHDA and CDR2 is SQIVND in the germline V gene (reference sequence). CDR3 nucleotide sequence: TGTGCCAGTAGGACCTCCGGGACAGGTGAAGCTTTCTTT. This translates into CASRTSGTGEAFF.

A remark on this clonotype: This beta chain is an off-target read within a library intended for alpha chains, so its frequency means little. The chain combines TRBV19 with TRBJ1-1; D gene uncertain. Deletions cut 3 bases from V and 7 bases from J, with 21 bases between. The CDR3 sequence is 16 residues long. Germline V CDR1 and CDR2: LNHDA, SQIVND (reference sequence). Here the CDR3 reads CASSMNPSQAQVEAFF. CDR3 sequence (DNA): TGTGCCAGTAGTATGAATCCCAGTCAAGCGCAGGTTGAAGCTTTCTTT. The whole variable domain, remainder taken from reference TRBV19 and TRBJ1-1, is DGGITQSPKYLFRKEGQNVTLSCEQNLNHDAMYWYRQDPGQGLRLIYYSQIVNDFQKGDIAEGYSVSREKKESFPLTVTSAQKNPTAFYLCASSMNPSQAQVEAFFGQGTRLTVV.

This clonotype has a count of ten or more. For a library built for alpha chains, this beta chain is a stray read; little rests on its size. As DNA, the CDR3 is TGTGCCGGTCGCCCAACGGGTCCCGGGAATCAGCCCCAGCATTTT. It translates to CAGRPTGPGNQPQHF. The rearrangement links TRBV21-1 to TRBJ1-5; TRBD1, as called in the table, went unchecked against the DNA. TRBV21-1 is a recognized pseudogene. The CDR3 sequence is 15 residues long.

This clonotype was observed many times. This beta chain is a stray sequence in a library constructed for alpha chains; its clone size is not meaningful. This chain joins TRBV25-1 and TRBJ1-6; TRBD1 is a possible D gene (5 bases). The CDR3 is 16 residues long. Germline V gives CDR1 MGHDK, CDR2 SYGVNS. The V gene lost 2 bases and the J gene lost 6 bases, with 14 bases spanning the gap. CDR3 sequence reads: CASSERGAQFNSPLHF. The CDR3 DNA reads as TGTGCCAGCAGTGAAAGGGGTGCGCAGTTTAATTCACCCCTCCACTTT.

Ten or more counts support this clonotype. This beta chain is an off-target read within a library intended for alpha chains, so its frequency means little. The chain combines TRBV7-2 with TRBJ2-6; TRBD1 agrees at 9 bases. Germline lookup yields CDR1 SGHTA and CDR2 FQGNSA. CDR3 length equals 17 residues. V lost 2 bases to trimming and J lost 0 bases; unmatched junction nucleotides: 2. In DNA, the CDR3 is TGTGCCAGCAGCTTAATGACAGGGGGCTCTGGGGCCAACGTCCTGACTTTC. Translating gives CASSLMTGGSGANVLTF.

Comment on this clonotype: Because this beta chain is a stray read in a library intended to capture alpha chains, its abundance should not be given much weight. The chain is built from TRBV7-2 and TRBJ1-2; D call uncertain. The CDR3 length is 12 residues. Trimming removed 8 bases from V and 5 bases from J, with 12 bases in between. Germline CDR1 is SGHTA and CDR2 is FQGNSA. The CDR3 sequence is CASYGSYYGYTF. CDR3 sequence (DNA): TGTGCCAGCTACGGAAGTTATTATGGCTACACCTTC. Using reference TRBV7-2 and TRBJ1-2 for the parts outside the CDR3, the full variable domain is GAGVSQSPSNKVTEKGKDVELRCDPISGHTALYWYRQSLGQGLEFLIYFQGNSAPDKSGLPSDRFSAERTGGSVSTLTIQRTQQEDSAVYLCASYGSYYGYTFGSGTRLTVV.

This clonotype showed up just a few times. Little can be read into the size of this beta chain, an off-target read in a library designed for alpha chains. This chain links TRBV3-1 with TRBJ2-7, with D maybe TRBD2 (6 bases). V lost 3 bases, J lost 0 bases, and 15 bases lay in between. Germline V gives CDR1 LGHDT, CDR2 YNNKEL (reference sequence). CDR3 length equals 16 residues. CDR3 sequence reads: CASSQALGRGSYEQYF. CDR3 DNA: TGTGCCAGCAGCCAGGCGCTAGGGCGGGGCTCCTACGAGCAGTACTTC.

This clonotype was seen repeatedly, ten times or more. Found in a library prepared for alpha chains, this beta chain is an off-target read, and its abundance has little meaning. The chain links TRBV12-3 or TRBV12-4 to TRBJ1-5; tentative D call: TRBD1 (5 bases). Deletions cut 2 bases from V and 6 bases from J, with 8 bases between. The CDR3 consists of 13 residues. CDR3 loop: CASSLFGGQPQHF. The CDR3 coding sequence is TGTGCCAGCAGTTTATTCGGGGGTCAGCCCCAGCATTTT.

The sample holds many counts of this clonotype. This beta chain turned up in a library designed for alpha chains; as an off-target read, its abundance says little. The chain uses TRBV2 and TRBJ2-1; 8 bases are shared with TRBD1. V trimming: 6 bases; J trimming: 0 bases; junction bases outside the gene matches: 4. This CDR3 has 15 residues. Germline CDR1 is SNHLY and CDR2 is FYNNEI. The CDR3 reads CASSRGQSSYNEQFF. CDR3 sequence (DNA): TGTGCCAGCAGCAGGGGGCAAAGCTCCTACAATGAGCAGTTCTTC. The full variable domain, in which reference TRBV2 and TRBJ2-1 provide the parts outside the CDR3, is EPEVTQTPSHQVTQMGQEVILRCVPISNHLYFYWYRQILGQKVEFLVSFYNNEISEKSEIFDDQFSVERPDGSNFTLKIRSTKLEDSAMYFCASSRGQSSYNEQFFGPGTRLTVL.

This clonotype was recorded many times. Since it is a stray read in a library aimed at alpha chains, this beta chain has a size that is not meaningful. The rearrangement uses TRBV5-1 and TRBJ2-7, with 7 positions matching TRBD1. The CDR3 has 14 residues. The V and J ends lost 4 bases and 2 bases, in that order; junction bases with no gene match: 6. Germline loops: CDR1 SGHRS, CDR2 YFSETQ. DNA of the CDR3: TGCGCCAGCAGCCCCGGGACAGATGCCTACGAGCAGTACTTC. This encodes CASSPGTDAYEQYF.